Listed here are 31 T cell receptor beta chains from one sample, sequenced in a study of OX40 agonist ivuxolimab in advanced cancers. The library was produced with the immunoSEQ multiplex PCR assay. The table comes from immuneACCESS by way of TCRdb, which keeps in-frame sequences with V and J called. Part of the clones is missing from these tables; in studies checked, under half for an unresolved V gene and the rest for unknown reasons. This sample gives over 80,000 clones in total; roughly 86% of them show up just once. The ten largest clones take up approximately 4% of the sample. The specimen comprised CD4+ or CD8+ T cells sorted from blood, sampled in a trial of the OX40 agonist ivuxolimab. These receptors were taken from an adult with an advanced solid tumor such as melanoma, head and neck, liver or kidney cancer.

The chain employs TRBV4-3 and TRBJ2-1, with D possibly being TRBD2 (5 bases). Germline values: CDR1 LGHNA, CDR2 YSLEER. Trimming cost V 1 base and J 9 bases, with 16 bases left between them. The CDR3 length is 15 residues. As DNA, the CDR3 is TGCGCCAGCAGCCAAGGTGTGAGGGAGTGGGGTGAGCAGTTCTTC. Its protein is CASSQGVREWGEQFF.

The chain combines TRBV18 with TRBJ2-7, with D hard to call. V was shortened by 4 bases and J by 3 bases, with 13 bases between the two germline ends. The CDR3 extends over 14 amino acids. The V gene's germline CDR1 is KGHSH and CDR2 LQKENI. CDR3 protein: CASSLQKGNYEQYF. In nucleotides, the CDR3 is TGTGCCAGCTCACTCCAGAAAGGGAACTACGAGCAGTACTTC.

This clone occurred once. The rearrangement joins TRBV6-5 to TRBJ1-2, with unresolved D. V was shortened by 7 bases and J by 2 bases, with 11 bases between the two germline ends. Germline CDR1 and CDR2: MNHEY and SVGAGI. The CDR3 loop spans 13 amino acids. The CDR3 coding sequence is TGTGCCAGCACAAATATGGGAAACTATGGCTACACCTTC. Amino acid sequence: CASTNMGNYGYTF.

The V call is TRBV7-8, the J call TRBJ2-7; D is possibly TRBD1 (6 bases). There are 14 residues in the CDR3. Trimming removed 5 bases from V and 3 bases from J, with 14 bases in between. Germline CDR1 SGHVS, CDR2 FQNEAQ. The CDR3 spells CASSPSGVVYEQYF. The CDR3 nucleotides are TGTGCCAGCAGCCCCTCAGGGGTAGTCTACGAGCAGTACTTC.

The chain couples TRBV23-1 to TRBJ2-2; D is possibly TRBD1 (6 bases). Being an ORF, TRBV23-1 has a function that is uncertain. This CDR3 has 15 residues. Trimming left V 3 bases short and J 7 bases short, with 15 bases between. In DNA form, the CDR3 reads TGCGCCAGCAGTCACCCCACAGGGTCGGACGGGGAGCTGTTTTTT. This gives the protein CASSHPTGSDGELFF.

The chain links TRBV19 to TRBJ1-5, with D possibly matching TRBD1 (5 bases). CDR3 size: 15 residues. Deletions cut 6 bases from V and 2 bases from J, with 14 bases between. Germline-derived CDR1 and CDR2 are LNHDA and SQIVND (reference sequence). The CDR3 spells CASSPQAGGNQPQHF. CDR3 in DNA: TGTGCCAGTAGCCCACAGGCTGGGGGCAATCAGCCCCAGCATTTT.

The chain combines TRBV4-1 with TRBJ1-1, with a weak D call TRBD1 (6 bases). The CDR3 covers 14 residues. CDR1 MGHRA and CDR2 YSYEKL come from the germline V gene. V was clipped by 0 bases and J by 6 bases, with 11 bases between them. CDR3 loop: CASSQEDSRPEAFF. The CDR3 DNA is TGCGCCAGCAGCCAAGAGGACAGTCGCCCTGAAGCTTTCTTT.

The V and J genes are TRBV4-2 and TRBJ2-1; TRBD2 is a possible D gene (6 bases). CDR1 and CDR2 (germline): LGHNA, YNFKEQ. Trimming took off 1 base at V and 0 bases at J, with 16 bases between the two ends. CDR3 size: 18 residues. The CDR3 protein is CASSQVWSPAGSYNEQFF. In nucleotides, the CDR3 is TGTGCCAGCAGCCAAGTTTGGTCCCCAGCGGGCTCCTACAATGAGCAGTTCTTC.

This clone was picked up one time. This chain links TRBV7-2 with TRBJ2-1; D ambiguous. Per the germline V gene, CDR1 is SGHTA and CDR2 is FQGNSA. The CDR3 has 13 residues. V dropped 1 base and J dropped 7 bases, with 8 bases sitting between them. CDR3 nucleotides: TGTGCCAGCAGCTTAGGTTCGTGGAATGAGCAGTTCTTC. Translated, it gives CASSLGSWNEQFF.

The chain carries TRBV5-4 and TRBJ1-1; TRBD1 agrees at 8 bases. The CDR3 totals 14 residues. From germline, CDR1 is SGHNT and CDR2 YYREEE (reference sequence). V shed 4 bases, J shed 5 bases, and the junction held 7 bases outside the gene matches. The CDR3 sequence is CASSASGGRTEAFF. The CDR3 DNA reads as TGTGCCAGCAGCGCCTCAGGGGGCCGGACTGAAGCTTTCTTT.

The rearrangement links TRBV2 to TRBJ1-5, with TRBD1 identical over 10 bases. CDR3 size: 17 residues. V trimming: 4 bases; J trimming: 2 bases; junction bases outside the gene matches: 8. Germline CDR1 reads SNHLY; CDR2 reads FYNNEI. The CDR3 DNA is TGTGCCAGCAGTGGCGGACAGGGGGGATTAGGCAATCAGCCCCAGCATTTT. It is translated as CASSGGQGGLGNQPQHF.

The V gene is TRBV7-8, the J gene TRBJ2-1; 14 bases match TRBD2. The ends lost 4 bases at V and 6 bases at J; junction bases unmatched: 8. CDR1 and CDR2 from the germline V gene are SGHVS and FQNEAQ. The CDR3 totals 17 residues. CDR3 protein: CASSSPGLAGVGNEQFF. CDR3 bases: TGTGCCAGCAGCTCGCCGGGACTAGCGGGAGTAGGCAATGAGCAGTTCTTC.

The V call is TRBV14, the J call TRBJ1-4; weak D call: TRBD1 (6 bases). Germline loops: CDR1 SGHDN, CDR2 FVKESK. Trimming pared 5 bases from V and 7 bases from J, leaving 17 bases between. The CDR3 spans 15 residues. CDR3 nucleotide sequence: TGTGCCAGCAGCGGAAACAGGGTATCAAGTGAAAAACTGTTTTTT. This gives the protein CASSGNRVSSEKLFF.

The DNA of the CDR3 is TGTGCCACCCCGGATCTATCCTACGAGCAGTACGTC. Translation: CATPDLSYEQYV. The chain is built from TRBV7-2 and TRBJ2-7; D is undetermined. Trimming shortened V by 10 bases and J by 1 base, and 11 bases separated the two germline ends. CDR3 length: 12 amino acids. The V gene's germline CDR1 is SGHTA and CDR2 FQGNSA.

This clone was detected once. This chain links TRBV9 with TRBJ2-6, with D possibly TRBD2 on 5 matching bases. Germline lookup yields CDR1 SGDLS and CDR2 YYNGEE. This CDR3 is built from 17 residues. The V end lost 0 bases, the J end lost 2 bases, and 12 bases lay between the germline ends. CDR3 bases: TGTGCCAGCAGCGTAGGGAGTAACGGGGCTGGGGCCAACGTCCTGACTTTC. It encodes CASSVGSNGAGANVLTF. Filled out from reference TRBV9 and TRBJ2-6, the complete variable domain reads DSGVTQTPKHLITATGQRVTLRCSPRSGDLSVYWYQQSLDQGLQFLIQYYNGEERAKGNILERFSAQQFPDLHSELNLSSLELGDSALYFCASSVGSNGAGANVLTFGAGSRLTVL.

CDR3 residues: CSGQGPPNTEAFF. Written as DNA, the CDR3 is TGCAGCGGACAGGGGCCCCCGAACACTGAAGCTTTCTTT. This chain uses TRBV29-1 with TRBJ1-1; 8 bases line up with TRBD1. This CDR3 is built from 13 residues. Germline lookup yields CDR1 SQVTM and CDR2 ANQGSEA. Trimming removed 7 bases from V and 1 base from J; junction bases left unmatched: 5.

The chain's CDR3 is CASRPSGRTDTQYF. Here the CDR3 DNA reads TGTGCCAGCCGCCCAAGCGGGAGGACAGATACGCAGTATTTT. V is TRBV6-1 and J is TRBJ2-3; 9 nucleotides agree with TRBD2. Germline V gives CDR1 MNHNS, CDR2 SASEGT. The CDR3 is 14 residues long. V dropped 8 bases and J dropped 3; count of bases not matched to a gene: 6.

The chain joins TRBV27 to TRBJ1-4; D might be TRBD1 (6 bases). The germline V gene has CDR1 MNHEY and CDR2 SMNVEV (reference sequence). Trimming took off 1 base at V and 7 bases at J, with 10 bases between the two ends. CDR3 size: 14 residues. Written as DNA, the CDR3 is TGTGCCAGCAGTTTATACAGGGATGGTGAAAAACTGTTTTTT. It yields the protein CASSLYRDGEKLFF. Full variable domain (outside the CDR3, taken from reference TRBV27 and TRBJ1-4): EAQVTQNPRYLITVTGKKLTVTCSQNMNHEYMSWYRQDPGLGLRQIYYSMNVEVTDKGDVPEGYKVSRKEKRNFPLILESPSPNQTSLYFCASSLYRDGEKLFFGSGTQLSVL.

The V and J genes are TRBV18 and TRBJ2-3; the D is unclear. The CDR3 loop spans 13 amino acids. V lost 3 bases and J 6 bases, leaving 10 bases between the germline ends. Germline assignment: CDR1 KGHSH and CDR2 LQKENI. For the CDR3, the DNA is TGTGCCAGCTCACCCAGAGGAGCGGATACGCAGTATTTT. Protein product: CASSPRGADTQYF.

This clone was counted a single time. The chain's CDR3 is CASSLDQNTGELFF. In nucleotides, the CDR3 is TGTGCCAGCAGTTTAGACCAAAACACCGGGGAGCTGTTTTTT. The chain is built from TRBV27 and TRBJ2-2; D ambiguous. CDR3 size: 14 residues. Per germline, CDR1 MNHEY and CDR2 SMNVEV (reference sequence). The V end was cut by 2 bases, the J end by 2 bases, with 6 bases between.

This rearrangement joins TRBV7-6 to TRBJ2-2; D unclear. V lost 3 bases to trimming and J lost 6 bases, with 11 bases between them. In germline, CDR1 is SGHVS, CDR2 FNYEAQ. The CDR3 has 14 amino acids. CDR3 residues: CASSLDQFPGELFF. DNA for the CDR3: TGTGCCAGCAGCTTGGATCAGTTCCCCGGGGAGCTGTTTTTT.

The V gene is TRBV18, the J gene TRBJ2-5; possible D gene TRBD1, 8 bases. Germline CDR1 KGHSH, CDR2 LQKENI. V was pared by 3 bases and J by 2 bases, with 22 bases between. This CDR3 region has 18 residues. The CDR3 region has the DNA TGTGCCAGCTCACCTAACACGGGAGGACAGGGAGTGCAAGAGACCCAGTACTTC. Protein sequence: CASSPNTGGQGVQETQYF.

The chain uses TRBV2 and TRBJ2-2; 7 nucleotides match TRBD2. This CDR3 has 14 residues. Unmatched junction bases numbered 4, after V lost 8 bases and J lost 1 base. Germline V gene data show CDR1 as SNHLY and CDR2 as FYNNEI. Here the CDR3 DNA reads TGTGCCAGCGGGGCTAGCGGGAACACCGGGGAGCTGTTTTTT. It specifies CASGASGNTGELFF.

The rearrangement uses TRBV7-9 and TRBJ1-5; D unresolved. In germline, CDR1 is SEHNR, CDR2 FQNEAQ (reference sequence). Between the trimmed V and J ends, which lost 2 bases and 7 bases, there was a span of 9 bases. The CDR3 has 13 residues. The CDR3 region is CASSLLGDQPQHF. The CDR3 DNA follows: TGTGCCAGCAGCTTACTTGGAGACCAGCCCCAGCATTTT.

The rearrangement joins TRBV28 to TRBJ2-2; D ambiguous. Germline lookup yields CDR1 MDHEN and CDR2 SYDVKM. V was pared by 7 bases and J by 4 bases, with 4 bases between. CDR3 length: 11 amino acids. CDR3 sequence: CASTLTGELFF. Here the CDR3 DNA reads TGTGCCAGCACCCTCACCGGGGAGCTGTTTTTT. The full variable domain, in which reference TRBV28 and TRBJ2-2 provide the parts outside the CDR3, is DVKVTQSSRYLVKRTGEKVFLECVQDMDHENMFWYRQDPGLGLRLIYFSYDVKMKEKGDIPEGYSVSREKKERFSLILESASTNQTSMYLCASTLTGELFFGEGSRLTVL.

In its sample, this clone was seen once. The J gene is TRBJ2-1, the V gene TRBV27; D ambiguous. CDR3 length equals 12 residues. In germline, CDR1 is MNHEY, CDR2 SMNVEV (reference sequence). V gave up 2 bases and J gave up 7 bases, with 6 bases separating them. The DNA of the CDR3 is TGTGCCAGCAGTTTACCAGCTAATGAGCAGTTCTTC. Protein sequence: CASSLPANEQFF.

The CDR3 DNA is TGTGCCATCAGGCGAGAGGGGAGGGCAGATACGCAGTATTTT. Encoded protein: CAIRREGRADTQYF. This chain links TRBV10-3 with TRBJ2-3, with 7 bases matching TRBD2. The trim removed 6 bases at V and 4 bases at J, leaving 7 bases unmatched. Germline V gene sequence: CDR1 ENHRY, CDR2 SYGVKD. The CDR3 has 14 amino acids.

The gene calls are TRBV30 and TRBJ1-2; no definite D call. With 0 bases removed from V and 0 bases from J, the gap between germline ends came to 20 bases. The CDR3 loop spans 18 amino acids. The germline CDR1 and CDR2 sequences are GTSNPN and SVGIG (reference sequence). The DNA for the CDR3 is TGTGCCTGGAGTGTCGGGTTTCAGGCCCCGGAGGCTAACTATGGCTACACCTTC. Translating gives CAWSVGFQAPEANYGYTF.

This chain joins TRBV7-3 and TRBJ2-6; 7 nucleotides align to TRBD2. The V and J ends lost 4 bases and 0 bases, in that order; junction bases with no gene match: 6. The germline V gene has CDR1 SGHTA and CDR2 FQGTGA. The CDR3 runs 17 residues. CDR3 sequence: CASSYSGGSSGANVLTF. The CDR3 bases are TGTGCCAGCAGCTATTCTGGCGGGAGCTCTGGGGCCAACGTCCTGACTTTC.

The V call is TRBV7-8, the J call TRBJ2-1; D uncertain. V was trimmed by 4 bases and J by 0 bases, leaving 1 base between them. The CDR3 covers 12 residues. Germline V gene sequence: CDR1 SGHVS, CDR2 FQNEAQ. DNA for the CDR3: TGTGCCAGCAGCTACTCCTACAATGAGCAGTTCTTC. Translated, it gives CASSYSYNEQFF.

The rearrangement uses TRBV5-1 and TRBJ2-3; TRBD1 matches 9 bases. Germline CDR1 and CDR2: SGHRS and YFSETQ. CDR3 size: 14 residues. With V trimmed by 4 bases and J by 7 bases, 7 bases remained unmatched. The CDR3 nucleotides are TGCGCCAGCAGCCCATCACAGGGGGCGCATACGCAGTATTTT. Translating it yields CASSPSQGAHTQYF.